Each of the 28 T cell receptor beta chains below was sequenced from the same sample in a study of cytomegalovirus exposure and HLA in healthy donors. It was with 60 Vbeta and 13 Jbeta primers that the PCR ran. Sequencing used immunoSEQ multiplex PCR; TCRdb keeps in-frame clones, though not all of them. The table lists a few hundred thousand clones, roughly four fifths of them singletons, with 1.5% to 2.5% in the top ten. What was sequenced was PBMCs. All receptors come from a woman in her thirties or forties in good health and CMV-seropositive.

The rearrangement links TRBV10-3 to TRBJ2-4; perhaps TRBD2 as D (6 bases). Germline values: CDR1 ENHRY, CDR2 SYGVKD. V lost 3 bases to trimming and J lost 0 bases, with 12 bases between them. The CDR3 runs to 16 residues. CDR3 residues: CAISDHLGGAKNIQYF. In nucleotides, the CDR3 is TGTGCCATCAGTGATCATCTCGGGGGAGCCAAAAACATTCAGTACTTC.

The chain carries TRBV7-2 and TRBJ2-2; no reliable D call. The CDR3 extends over 15 amino acids. Germline V gene sequence: CDR1 SGHTA, CDR2 FQGNSA. Trimming removed 5 bases from V and 4 bases from J, with 14 bases in between. CDR3 loop: CASSALPQITGELFF. As DNA, the CDR3 is TGTGCCAGCAGCGCCCTCCCCCAGATCACCGGGGAGCTGTTTTTT.

J is TRBJ2-3 and V is TRBV27; weak D call: TRBD2 (6 bases). Trimming shortened V by 7 bases and J by 1 base, and 24 bases separated the two germline ends. This CDR3 has 18 amino acids. The germline CDR1 and CDR2 sequences are MNHEY and SMNVEV (reference sequence). The CDR3 sequence is CASIRRGFGTTRTDTQYF. CDR3 nucleotide sequence: TGTGCCAGCATCCGGCGGGGCTTTGGGACGACCCGCACAGATACGCAGTATTTT.

The rearrangement uses TRBV19 and TRBJ2-2, with a tentative D call TRBD1 (5 bases). Trimming cost V 6 bases and J 8 bases, with 16 bases left between them. Looked up from germline, CDR1 is LNHDA and CDR2 is SQIVND (reference sequence). The CDR3 covers 14 residues. The chain's CDR3 is CASSSTARGGELFF. The CDR3 DNA reads TGTGCCAGTAGCTCGACAGCGCGAGGAGGGGAGCTGTTTTTT.

The genes are TRBV11-3 and TRBJ2-6; D is perhaps TRBD1 (5 bases). V was clipped by 5 bases and J by 7 bases, with 15 bases between them. The CDR3 has 15 amino acids. Germline V lookup: CDR1 SGHNT, CDR2 YENEEA. CDR3 bases: TGTGCCAGCAGCCAGGACATGCAGAGCGCCAACGTCCTGACTTTC. It is translated as CASSQDMQSANVLTF.

CDR3: CASSLYGGPRGTEAFF. CDR3 in DNA: TGTGCCAGCAGCTTATATGGTGGGCCCCGGGGCACTGAAGCTTTCTTT. The chain employs TRBV7-3 and TRBJ1-1; D remains unclear. Germline CDR1 reads SGHTA; CDR2 reads FQGTGA. This CDR3 is 16 amino acids long. Trimming took 2 bases from V and 4 from J, leaving 17 bases between them.

The chain links TRBV29-1 to TRBJ2-3, with 11 nucleotides matching TRBD2. Germline V gene lookup returns CDR1 SQVTM and CDR2 ANQGSEA. The CDR3 length is 14 residues. The ends lost 3 bases at V and 3 bases at J; junction bases unmatched: 2. DNA for the CDR3: TGCAGCGTTGAGGCTAGCGGGAGGACAGATACGCAGTATTTT. It translates to CSVEASGRTDTQYF.

The CDR3, as DNA: TGTGCCATCAGTGGTCAAGCGCTTACCAACACCGGGGAGCTGTTTTTT. This translates into CAISGQALTNTGELFF. This rearrangement joins TRBV10-3 to TRBJ2-2; D gene ambiguous. This CDR3 is built from 16 residues. Germline V gene data show CDR1 as ENHRY and CDR2 as SYGVKD. The V end was cut by 4 bases, the J end by 2 bases, with 14 bases between.

The chain has TRBV5-8 and TRBJ1-5; TRBD1 agrees at 7 bases. CDR3 length: 16 residues. The ends lost 4 bases at V and 1 base at J; junction bases unmatched: 8. Germline CDR1 and CDR2: SGHTS and YDEGEE. CDR3 sequence (DNA): TGTGCCAGCAGCCTGACAGGGTTCTGGAGCAATCAGCCCCAGCATTTT. Translation gives CASSLTGFWSNQPQHF.

The chain is built from TRBV30 and TRBJ1-3; D remains unclear. The CDR3 loop spans 15 amino acids. Germline V lookup: CDR1 GTSNPN, CDR2 SVGIG (reference sequence). V was shortened by 0 bases and J by 0 bases, with 9 bases between the two germline ends. The CDR3 region is CAWSVRTISGNTIYF. The CDR3 DNA sequence: TGTGCCTGGAGTGTACGAACTATCTCTGGAAACACCATATATTTT.

As concerns this clone: A junction boundary mismatches the germline segment, possibly from a read error. This same CDR3 is encoded by further DNA sequences in the sample. The chain links TRBV2 to TRBJ1-4; tentative D call: TRBD1 (5 bases). The germline gives CDR1 SNHLY, CDR2 FYNNEI. CDR3 size: 16 residues. The DNA of the CDR3 is TGTGCCAGCAGTGAAGAAGTCGGGCAGGGAGGGGCAAAACTATTTTTT. This encodes CASSEEVGQGGAKLFF.

CDR3 sequence: CASSRRQGSTGTGELFF. CDR3 DNA sequence: TGTGCCAGCAGCCGAAGACAGGGGTCGACAGGGACCGGGGAGCTGTTTTTT. The chain combines TRBV13 with TRBJ2-2; 8 bases match TRBD1. CDR1 and CDR2 from the germline V gene are PRHDT and FYEKMQ (reference sequence). This CDR3 region has 17 residues. V was pared by 5 bases and J by 5 bases, with 13 bases of the junction left unmatched. Together with reference TRBV13 and TRBJ2-2, the CDR3 gives the full variable domain: AAGVIQSPRHLIKEKRETATLKCYPIPRHDTVYWYQQGPGQDPQFLISFYEKMQSDKGSIPDRFSAQQFSDYHSELNMSSLELGDSALYFCASSRRQGSTGTGELFFGEGSRLTVL.

The rearrangement joins TRBV5-4 to TRBJ2-1, with 10 bases matching TRBD2. Germline loops: CDR1 SGHNT, CDR2 YYREEE (reference sequence). The junction had 6 bases not matched to a gene; V was cut back by 0 bases and J by 9 bases. The CDR3 length is 15 residues. CDR3: CASSLDLAGVVEQFF. As DNA, the CDR3 is TGTGCCAGCAGCTTGGACCTAGCGGGAGTTGTTGAGCAGTTCTTC.

This sequence joins TRBV29-1 and TRBJ1-1, with D hard to call. The V end lost 6 bases, the J end lost 2 bases, and 10 bases lay between the germline ends. CDR3 size: 12 residues. Germline CDR1 reads SQVTM; CDR2 reads ANQGSEA. CDR3 nucleotides: TGCAGCGTCGTAACACCTAACACTGAAGCTTTCTTT. This sequence encodes CSVVTPNTEAFF. Looking up the rest from reference TRBV29-1 and TRBJ1-1 gives the full variable domain: SAVISQKPSRDICQRGTSLTIQCQVDSQVTMMFWYRQQPGQSLTLIATANQGSEATYESGFVIDKFPISRPNLTFSTLTVSNMSPEDSSIYLCSVVTPNTEAFFGQGTRLTVV.

The CDR3 coding sequence is TGTGCCAGTAGTATAGGTAGCGGAGCTAGCACAGATACGCAGTATTTT. Translated, it gives CASSIGSGASTDTQYF. This chain links TRBV19 with TRBJ2-3, with a tentative D call TRBD2 (6 bases). Germline CDR1 and CDR2: LNHDA and SQIVND (reference sequence). The CDR3 is 16 residues long. Trimming cost V 1 base and J 0 bases, with 11 bases left between them.

The gene calls are TRBV28 and TRBJ1-5, with no clear D. CDR3 size: 16 residues. Germline V CDR1 and CDR2: MDHEN, SYDVKM. Trimming cost V 6 bases and J 4 bases, with 19 bases left between them. CDR3 sequence: CASSLRRLGGNQPQHF. The CDR3, as DNA: TGTGCCAGCAGCCTCAGGCGACTCGGAGGTAATCAGCCCCAGCATTTT. The entire variable domain, with the rest obtained from reference TRBV28 and TRBJ1-5, is as follows: DVKVTQSSRYLVKRTGEKVFLECVQDMDHENMFWYRQDPGLGLRLIYFSYDVKMKEKGDIPEGYSVSREKKERFSLILESASTNQTSMYLCASSLRRLGGNQPQHFGDGTRLSIL.

The CDR3 region is CASKLNTEAFF. The CDR3 coding sequence is TGTGCCAGCAAGCTTAACACTGAAGCTTTCTTT. V is TRBV2 and J is TRBJ1-1; D is undetermined. V gave up 7 bases and J gave up 2 bases, with 5 bases separating them. Germline V gene lookup returns CDR1 SNHLY and CDR2 FYNNEI. This CDR3 contains 11 residues.

In DNA, the CDR3 is TGTGCCACCACATCGACAGGGTTTGGCGGCTACACCTTC. It specifies CATTSTGFGGYTF. The genes are TRBV28 and TRBJ1-2; TRBD1 matches 7 bases. J lost 8 bases, V lost 10 bases, and 13 bases had no gene match. This CDR3 has 13 amino acids. Germline CDR1 MDHEN, CDR2 SYDVKM.

The chain is built from TRBV13 and TRBJ2-2; D is unresolved. V was shortened by 0 bases and J by 6 bases, with 11 bases between the two germline ends. Germline-derived CDR1 and CDR2 are PRHDT and FYEKMQ (reference sequence). This CDR3 is built from 15 residues. In DNA form, the CDR3 reads TGTGCCAGCAGCTTAGGCCTCAGGAATTCCGGGGAGCTGTTTTTT. Its protein product is CASSLGLRNSGELFF.

The rearrangement joins TRBV5-4 to TRBJ1-2; possibly TRBD1 for D (5 bases). Trimming stripped 4 bases from V and 0 bases from J, with 22 bases between. CDR3 length: 18 amino acids. CDR1 is SGHNT and CDR2 is YYREEE in the germline V gene (reference sequence). The CDR3 nucleotides read TGTGCCAGCAGCCCCTGGGCAGGGCCCCGTACTACTAACTATGGCTACACCTTC. As protein: CASSPWAGPRTTNYGYTF. Based on the CDR3 plus reference TRBV5-4 and TRBJ1-2, the full variable domain is ETGVTQSPTHLIKTRGQQVTLRCSSQSGHNTVSWYQQALGQGPQFIFQYYREEENGRGNFPPRFSGLQFPNYSSELNVNALELDDSALYLCASSPWAGPRTTNYGYTFGSGTRLTVV.

V usage is TRBV4-2 and J usage is TRBJ2-7, with 12 bases identical to TRBD2. Germline V lookup: CDR1 LGHNA, CDR2 YNFKEQ. Unmatched junction bases numbered 0, after V lost 1 base and J lost 2 bases. CDR3 length: 15 amino acids. The CDR3 bases are TGTGCCAGCAGCCAAGGGACTAGCGGGGCCTACGAGCAGTACTTC. Its translation is CASSQGTSGAYEQYF.

This sequence joins TRBV13 and TRBJ1-3; 12 nucleotides agree with TRBD1. The CDR3 contains 16 residues. V lost 2 bases and J lost 2; bases outside the gene matches: 1. Germline CDR1 and CDR2: PRHDT and FYEKMQ (reference sequence). CDR3 residues: CASSLRDRGPGNTIYF. The DNA for the CDR3 is TGTGCCAGCAGCTTACGGGACAGGGGGCCTGGAAACACCATATATTTT.

This clone was seen only a few times. The chain uses TRBV27 and TRBJ2-3, with 9 bases that match TRBD1. From germline, CDR1 is MNHEY and CDR2 SMNVEV (reference sequence). The CDR3 is 13 residues long. The V and J ends lost 9 bases and 0 bases, in that order; junction bases with no gene match: 1. This chain's CDR3 is CASGTGSTDTQYF. DNA for the CDR3: TGTGCCAGTGGGACAGGGAGCACAGATACGCAGTATTTT.

This CDR3 is CASLGRSSYEQYF. CDR3 DNA sequence: TGTGCCAGCCTAGGAAGGAGCTCCTACGAGCAGTACTTC. The V call is TRBV25-1, the J call TRBJ2-7; no clear D gene. CDR3 length equals 13 residues. V was trimmed by 8 bases and J by 0 bases, leaving 11 bases between them. Germline loops: CDR1 MGHDK, CDR2 SYGVNS.

The CDR3 region is CASSLGVRDGQYF. Here the CDR3 DNA reads TGTGCCAGCAGCTTAGGGGTGCGGGACGGGCAGTACTTC. The chain has TRBV7-8 and TRBJ2-7; D perhaps matches TRBD2 (6 bases). This CDR3 spans 13 amino acids. V lost 1 base to trimming and J lost 9 bases, with 13 bases between them. Per germline, CDR1 SGHVS and CDR2 FQNEAQ.

The chain employs TRBV2 and TRBJ2-1; 10 bases line up with TRBD2. This CDR3 has 15 amino acids. The V and J ends lost 10 bases and 0 bases, in that order; junction bases with no gene match: 6. In germline, CDR1 is SNHLY, CDR2 FYNNEI. As DNA, the CDR3 is TGTGCCACGAAAAGCGGGAGGGGCTCCTACAATGAGCAGTTCTTC. Its protein product is CATKSGRGSYNEQFF.

The V gene is TRBV9, the J gene TRBJ2-4; TRBD2 agrees at 10 bases. Germline assignment: CDR1 SGDLS and CDR2 YYNGEE. V lost 4 bases and J lost 1; bases outside the gene matches: 17. The CDR3 is 20 residues long. CDR3 sequence: CASSPGGGSGRATAKNIQYF. The CDR3 DNA reads TGTGCCAGCAGCCCAGGGGGGGGGAGCGGGAGGGCAACGGCCAAAAACATTCAGTACTTC. Variable domain in full (rest from reference TRBV9 and TRBJ2-4): DSGVTQTPKHLITATGQRVTLRCSPRSGDLSVYWYQQSLDQGLQFLIQYYNGEERAKGNILERFSAQQFPDLHSELNLSSLELGDSALYFCASSPGGGSGRATAKNIQYFGAGTRLSVL.

The CDR3 DNA reads TGTGCCAGCAGTCGGGGGGAGACAGGAGATACGCAGTATTTT. Residues: CASSRGETGDTQYF. The gene calls are TRBV11-3 and TRBJ2-3; D is possibly TRBD2 (7 bases). Trimming shortened V by 6 bases and J by 5 bases, and 15 bases separated the two germline ends. CDR1 and CDR2 from the germline V gene are SGHNT and YENEEA. The CDR3 contains 14 residues.